This TCR beta chain was captured by sequencing in a study of cytomegalovirus exposure and HLA in healthy donors. PCR was performed using 60 Vbeta and 13 Jbeta primers. Clones were sequenced by immunoSEQ multiplex PCR, and TCRdb holds only the in-frame ones, with some missing. Altogether about 160,000 clones are present, roughly 70% being singletons, with the ten largest covering about 7%. Sample: PBMCs. This TCR came from a man in his forties in good health and CMV-seropositive.

CDR3 sequence: CASSQDFRDRGGSYEQYF. CDR3 nucleotide sequence: TGCGCCAGCAGCCAAGATTTCCGAGACAGGGGGGGCTCCTACGAGCAGTACTTC. This chain uses TRBV4-1 with TRBJ2-7; TRBD1 matches 9 bases. CDR1 and CDR2 (germline): MGHRA, YSYEKL. CDR3 length: 18 residues. Germline trimming cut 0 bases from V and 0 bases from J; bases unmatched to any gene: 9.